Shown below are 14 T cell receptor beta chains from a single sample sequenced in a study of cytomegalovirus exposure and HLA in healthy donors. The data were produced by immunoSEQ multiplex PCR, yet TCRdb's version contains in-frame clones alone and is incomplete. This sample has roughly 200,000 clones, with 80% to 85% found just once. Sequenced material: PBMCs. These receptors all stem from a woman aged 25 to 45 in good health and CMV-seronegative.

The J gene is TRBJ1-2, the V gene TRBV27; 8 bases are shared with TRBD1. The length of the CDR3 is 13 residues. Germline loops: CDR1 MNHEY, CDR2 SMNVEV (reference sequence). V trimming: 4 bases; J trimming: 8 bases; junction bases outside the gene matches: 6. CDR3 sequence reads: CASSSSGGGGYTF. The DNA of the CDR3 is TGTGCCAGCAGTTCCTCAGGGGGCGGGGGCTACACCTTC.

In nucleotides, the CDR3 is TGTGCCAGTAGTATAGGGCTCAGGGGAACCGGGGAGCTGTTTTTT. It specifies CASSIGLRGTGELFF. The rearrangement joins TRBV19 to TRBJ2-2, with D tentatively TRBD1 (6 bases). CDR1 and CDR2 (germline): LNHDA, SQIVND (reference sequence). Trimming took 1 base from V and 5 from J, leaving 11 bases between them. The length of the CDR3 is 15 residues.

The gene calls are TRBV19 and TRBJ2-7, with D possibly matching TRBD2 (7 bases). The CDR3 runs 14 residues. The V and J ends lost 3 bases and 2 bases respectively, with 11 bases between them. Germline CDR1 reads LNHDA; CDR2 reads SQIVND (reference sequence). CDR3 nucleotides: TGTGCCAGTAGTATTGGCGGGGGCCCCTACGAGCAGTACTTC. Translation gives CASSIGGGPYEQYF.

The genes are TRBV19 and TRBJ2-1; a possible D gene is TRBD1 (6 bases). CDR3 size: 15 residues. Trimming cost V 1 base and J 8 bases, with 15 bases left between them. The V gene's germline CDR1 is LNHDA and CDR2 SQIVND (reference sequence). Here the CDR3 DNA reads TGTGCCAGTAGTATAGTCGCACAGGGTCGCGATGAGCAGTTCTTC. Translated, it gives CASSIVAQGRDEQFF.

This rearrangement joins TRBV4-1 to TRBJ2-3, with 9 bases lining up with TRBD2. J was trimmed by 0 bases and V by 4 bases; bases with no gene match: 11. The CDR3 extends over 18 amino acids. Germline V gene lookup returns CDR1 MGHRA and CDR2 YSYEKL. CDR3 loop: CASSLARTSVASTDTQYF. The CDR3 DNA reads TGCGCCAGCAGCCTCGCCCGGACTAGCGTCGCTAGCACAGATACGCAGTATTTT.

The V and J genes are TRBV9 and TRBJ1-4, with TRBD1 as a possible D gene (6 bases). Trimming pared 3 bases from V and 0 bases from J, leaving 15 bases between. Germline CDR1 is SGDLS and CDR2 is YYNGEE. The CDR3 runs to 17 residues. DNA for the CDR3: TGTGCCAGCAGCGGCAAAACAGGGCCGGCAACTAATGAAAAACTGTTTTTT. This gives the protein CASSGKTGPATNEKLFF.

The CDR3 region has the DNA TGCGCCAGCAGCTTGCCGGCCCCTAGCGGGAGTACCGGGGAGCTGTTTTTT. It yields the protein CASSLPAPSGSTGELFF. This chain joins TRBV5-1 and TRBJ2-2, with TRBD2 matching 10 bases. The CDR3 is 17 amino acids. The V and J ends lost 1 base and 5 bases, in that order; junction bases with no gene match: 8. Looked up from germline, CDR1 is SGHRS and CDR2 is YFSETQ.

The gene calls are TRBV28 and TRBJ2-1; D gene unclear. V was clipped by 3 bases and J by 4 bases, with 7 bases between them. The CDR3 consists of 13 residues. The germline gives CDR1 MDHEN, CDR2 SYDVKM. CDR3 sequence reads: CASSLLRYNEQFF. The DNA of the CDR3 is TGTGCCAGCAGTTTGTTGAGATACAATGAGCAGTTCTTC.

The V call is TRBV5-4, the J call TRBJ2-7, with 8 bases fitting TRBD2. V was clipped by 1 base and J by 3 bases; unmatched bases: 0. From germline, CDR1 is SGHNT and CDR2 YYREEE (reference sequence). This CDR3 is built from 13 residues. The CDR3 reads CASSLRGGYEQYF. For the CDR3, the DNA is TGTGCCAGCAGCTTGCGGGGGGGCTACGAGCAGTACTTC.

Here the CDR3 DNA reads TGTGCCACCAGCAGGGGGACAGGGTTCAATCAGCCCCAGCATTTT. It specifies CATSRGTGFNQPQHF. This rearrangement joins TRBV15 to TRBJ1-5; 9 positions agree with TRBD1. CDR1 LNHNV and CDR2 YYDKDF come from the germline V gene (reference sequence). Losses at the gene ends were 3 bases for V and 3 bases for J; bases not matched to a gene: 3. The CDR3 spans 15 residues.

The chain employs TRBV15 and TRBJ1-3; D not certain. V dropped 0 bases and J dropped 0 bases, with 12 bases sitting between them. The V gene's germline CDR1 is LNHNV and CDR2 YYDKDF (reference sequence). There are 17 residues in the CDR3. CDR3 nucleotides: TGTGCCACCAGCAGAGAAACGGTAATCACCTCTGGAAACACCATATATTTT. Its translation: CATSRETVITSGNTIYF. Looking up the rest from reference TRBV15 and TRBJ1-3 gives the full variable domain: DAMVIQNPRYQVTQFGKPVTLSCSQTLNHNVMYWYQQKSSQAPKLLFHYYDKDFNNEADTPDNFQSRRPNTSFCFLDIRSPGLGDTAMYLCATSRETVITSGNTIYFGEGSWLTVV.

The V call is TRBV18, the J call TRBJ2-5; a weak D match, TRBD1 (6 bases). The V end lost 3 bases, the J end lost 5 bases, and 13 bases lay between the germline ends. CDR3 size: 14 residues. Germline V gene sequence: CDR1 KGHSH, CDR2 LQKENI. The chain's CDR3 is CASSPETGSETQYF. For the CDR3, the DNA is TGTGCCAGCTCACCGGAGACAGGCTCGGAGACCCAGTACTTC.

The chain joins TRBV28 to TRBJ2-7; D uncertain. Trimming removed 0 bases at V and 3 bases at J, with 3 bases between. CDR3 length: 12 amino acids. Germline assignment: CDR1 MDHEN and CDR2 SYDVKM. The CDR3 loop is CASSLWSYEQYF. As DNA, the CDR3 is TGTGCCAGCAGTTTATGGAGCTACGAGCAGTACTTC. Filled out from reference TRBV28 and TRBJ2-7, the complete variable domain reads DVKVTQSSRYLVKRTGEKVFLECVQDMDHENMFWYRQDPGLGLRLIYFSYDVKMKEKGDIPEGYSVSREKKERFSLILESASTNQTSMYLCASSLWSYEQYFGPGTRLTVT.

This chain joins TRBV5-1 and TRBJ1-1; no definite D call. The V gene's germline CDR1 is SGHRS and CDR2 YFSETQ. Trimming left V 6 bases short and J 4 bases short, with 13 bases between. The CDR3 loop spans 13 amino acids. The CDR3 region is CASTEGPGTEAFF. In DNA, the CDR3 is TGCGCCAGCACCGAAGGCCCGGGCACTGAAGCTTTCTTT.